This T cell receptor (beta chain) originates from a study of neoadjuvant nivolumab and ipilimumab in lung cancer (dated by TCRdb to the early 2020s). Study-wide context: Nivolumab was administered intravenously at 3 mg/kg on days 1, 15 and 29, and in the combination arm ipilimumab 1 mg/kg was added on day 1 only. The primary endpoint of the trial was the rate of major pathologic response (MPR) in the intention-to-treat population of each study arm. A total of some 45 patients with operable NSCLC were treated in the trial, with about 23 randomized to nivolumab monotherapy and about 21 randomized to nivolumab plus ipilimumab. TCR repertoires in pretherapy (baseline) peripheral blood were compared with TCR repertoires in tumors resected at surgery after neoadjuvant immune checkpoint blockade. Matched pretherapy and resected tumor pairs were analyzed from seven patients, of whom four had been treated with nivolumab and three with nivolumab plus ipilimumab. What the research found in general, with its limitations: Richness in tumors resected after neoadjuvant therapy showed a positive correlation with pretherapy blood TCR richness (Spearman R ~ 0.85). From pretherapy to surgery, tumor T-cell richness and clonality went up in three of three dual-therapy tumors, versus only two of four nivolumab-treated tumors. TCR sequencing was performed in a small number of samples. There was no significant correlation between TCR clonality and pathologic tumor regression, and just a single major-pathologic-response sample was available for the clonality-regression analysis. Compared with tumor-adjacent uninvolved lung, resected tumors had greater TCR richness and clonality, and increases showed up in more of the dual-therapy-treated tumors.

The library came from the immunoSEQ multiplex PCR assay. For the original study's pipeline: Repertoires were summarized by richness and clonality, and significantly expanded and contracted clones were identified between pre- and post-therapy samples. Imported from immuneACCESS, the table was reduced by TCRdb to in-frame sequences with V and J called. These copies leave out some clones; in studies compared against another copy, an unresolved V gene accounts for under half, and the cause of the remainder is not known. V, J and clone size reflect that table, while D and trimming were determined from the DNA. This sample is represented by over 25,000 clones; over 80% of them were singletons. Just over 5% of the sample is in the top ten clones. Interpreted using the paper, the time point label stands for: at surgical resection after neoadjuvant nivolumab +/- ipilimumab. Samples were obtained from the phase 2 randomized NEOSTAR trial, in which neoadjuvant nivolumab or nivolumab plus ipilimumab followed by surgery was tested in operable NSCLC.

Comments on this clone: Its antigen is still unknown. No base-level quality is on record; no much larger clone is a single base apart.

The specimen was tumor tissue, collected after neoadjuvant nivolumab, alone or with ipilimumab, at or shortly before surgery. The TCR was taken from an adult with non-small cell lung cancer.

Here is the DNA: TGTGCCAGCAGCCACGGACTAGCGGGGATCACAGATACGCAGTATTTT. It specifies CASSHGLAGITDTQYF. In this chain, TRBV5-6 is recombined with TRBJ2-3, with 12 bases aligning to TRBD2. CDR1 and CDR2 are read off the germline V gene as SGHDT and YYEEEE. The CDR3 starts with the cysteine, ends with the phenylalanine, and has 16 residues. Of all the DNA, just the CDR3 is kept, 48 bases in frame from base 1. V trim: 4 bases; J trim: 2 bases; unmatched bases: 5.